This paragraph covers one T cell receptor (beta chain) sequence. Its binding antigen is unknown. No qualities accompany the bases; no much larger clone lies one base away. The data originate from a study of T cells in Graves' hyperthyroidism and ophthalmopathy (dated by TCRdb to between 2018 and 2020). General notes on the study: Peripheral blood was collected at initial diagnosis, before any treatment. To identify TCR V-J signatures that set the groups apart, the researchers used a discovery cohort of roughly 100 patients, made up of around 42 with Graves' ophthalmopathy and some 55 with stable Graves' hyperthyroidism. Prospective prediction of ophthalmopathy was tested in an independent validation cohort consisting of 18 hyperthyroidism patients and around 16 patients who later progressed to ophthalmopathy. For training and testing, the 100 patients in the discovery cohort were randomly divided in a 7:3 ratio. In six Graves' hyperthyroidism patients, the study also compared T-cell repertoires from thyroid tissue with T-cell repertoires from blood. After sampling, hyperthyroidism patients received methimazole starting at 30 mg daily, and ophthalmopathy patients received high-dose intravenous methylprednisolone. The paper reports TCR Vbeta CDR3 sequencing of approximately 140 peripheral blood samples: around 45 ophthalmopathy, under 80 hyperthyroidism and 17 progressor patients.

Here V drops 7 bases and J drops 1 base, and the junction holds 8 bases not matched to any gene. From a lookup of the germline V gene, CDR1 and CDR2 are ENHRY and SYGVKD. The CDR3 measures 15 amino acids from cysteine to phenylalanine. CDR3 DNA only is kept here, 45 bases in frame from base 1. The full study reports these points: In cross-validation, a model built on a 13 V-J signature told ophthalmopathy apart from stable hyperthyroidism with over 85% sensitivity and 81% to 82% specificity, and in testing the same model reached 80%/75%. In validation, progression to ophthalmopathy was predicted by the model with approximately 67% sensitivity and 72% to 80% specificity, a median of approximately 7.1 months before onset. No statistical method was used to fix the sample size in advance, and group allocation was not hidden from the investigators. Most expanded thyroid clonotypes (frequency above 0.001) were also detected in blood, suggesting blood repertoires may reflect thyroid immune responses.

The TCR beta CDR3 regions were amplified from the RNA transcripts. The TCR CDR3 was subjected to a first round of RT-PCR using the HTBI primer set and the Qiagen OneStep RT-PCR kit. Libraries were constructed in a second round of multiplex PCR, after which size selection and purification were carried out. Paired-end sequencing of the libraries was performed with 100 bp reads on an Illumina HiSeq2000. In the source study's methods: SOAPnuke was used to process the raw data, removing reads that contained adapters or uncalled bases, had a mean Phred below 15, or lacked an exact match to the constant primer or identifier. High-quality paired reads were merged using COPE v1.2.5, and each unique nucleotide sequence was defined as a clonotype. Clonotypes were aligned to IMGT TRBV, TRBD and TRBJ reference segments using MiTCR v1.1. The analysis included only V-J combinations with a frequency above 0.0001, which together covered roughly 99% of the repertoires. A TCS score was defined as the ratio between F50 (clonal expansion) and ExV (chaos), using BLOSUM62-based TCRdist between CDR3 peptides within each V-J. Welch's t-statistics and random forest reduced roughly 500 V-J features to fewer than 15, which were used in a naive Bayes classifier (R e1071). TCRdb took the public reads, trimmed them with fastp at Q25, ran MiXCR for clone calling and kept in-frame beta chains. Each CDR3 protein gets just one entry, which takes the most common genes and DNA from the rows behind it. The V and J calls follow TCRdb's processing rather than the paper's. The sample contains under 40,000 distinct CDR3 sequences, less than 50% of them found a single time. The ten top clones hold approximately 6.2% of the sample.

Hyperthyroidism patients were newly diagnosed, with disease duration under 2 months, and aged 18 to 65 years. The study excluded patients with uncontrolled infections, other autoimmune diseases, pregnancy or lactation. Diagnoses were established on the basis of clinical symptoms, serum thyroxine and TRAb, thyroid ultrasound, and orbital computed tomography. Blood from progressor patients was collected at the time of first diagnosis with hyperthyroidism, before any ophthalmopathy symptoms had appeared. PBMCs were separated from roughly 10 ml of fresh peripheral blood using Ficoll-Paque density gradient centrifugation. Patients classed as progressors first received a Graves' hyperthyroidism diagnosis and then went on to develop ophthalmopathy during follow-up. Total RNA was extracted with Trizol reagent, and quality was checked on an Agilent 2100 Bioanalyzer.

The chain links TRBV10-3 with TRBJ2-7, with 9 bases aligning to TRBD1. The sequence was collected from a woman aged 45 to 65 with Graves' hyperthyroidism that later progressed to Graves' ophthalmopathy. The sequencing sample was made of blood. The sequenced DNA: TGTGCCATCAAGACCCCCGGGACAGGGTCCTACGAGCAGTACTTC. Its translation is CAIKTPGTGSYEQYF.